This is a list of T cell receptor beta chains from one sample in a study of T cells expressing NK-cell markers. TCRdb reanalyzed the 5' RACE reads and collapses them to one entry per CDR3 protein, without DNA. In all, the sample yields roughly 350,000 distinct CDR3 sequences. The sample comprised blood T cells: a sorted CD56 or NKG2C T cell subset, CD4+ or CD8+ T cells, or bulk PBMC T cells (not recorded which). The origin of the receptors is a man aged 18-69 years in good health. CDR3s include the opening cysteine and the closing phenylalanine or tryptophan.

j_call: TRBJ2-1
v_call: TRBV28
cdr3_aa: CASRDVGVWESSYNEQFF

j_call: TRBJ2-1
v_call: TRBV5-1
cdr3_aa: CASSTGTGDTYNEQFF

j_call: TRBJ1-1
v_call: TRBV29-1
cdr3_aa: CSVAHGNTEAFF

j_call: TRBJ2-5
v_call: TRBV24-1
cdr3_aa: CATSEGGSLETQYF

j_call: TRBJ2-5
v_call: TRBV4-1
cdr3_aa: CASSHVQGADQETQYF

j_call: TRBJ2-4
v_call: TRBV27
cdr3_aa: CASSDRNIQYF

j_call: TRBJ2-3
v_call: TRBV5-4
cdr3_aa: CASKAGGPRADTQYF

j_call: TRBJ2-3
v_call: TRBV6-5
cdr3_aa: CASSYIWPSGGPSIDTQYF

j_call: TRBJ2-4
v_call: TRBV11-2
cdr3_aa: CASSPVARGLTKNIQYF

j_call: TRBJ2-7
v_call: TRBV18
cdr3_aa: CASSPLRGQGSYEQYF

j_call: TRBJ1-2
v_call: TRBV27
cdr3_aa: CASSFYPQDYGYTF

j_call: TRBJ2-2
v_call: TRBV11-1
cdr3_aa: CASSSLGNLGTGELFF

j_call: TRBJ2-7
v_call: TRBV25-1
cdr3_aa: CASSRDNPGEQYF

j_call: TRBJ2-2
v_call: TRBV7-2
cdr3_aa: CASSPNSVLTGELFF

j_call: TRBJ2-1
v_call: TRBV6-4
cdr3_aa: CASSRTGLAGGSSYNEQFF

j_call: TRBJ2-7
v_call: TRBV18
cdr3_aa: CASSTDTGHSYEQYF

j_call: TRBJ1-4
v_call: TRBV5-6
cdr3_aa: CASSQLVTTNEKLFF

j_call: TRBJ2-2
v_call: TRBV12-3/TRBV12-4
cdr3_aa: CASSFWGRLNTGELFF

j_call: TRBJ1-1
v_call: TRBV19
cdr3_aa: CASSFRGQGVAEAFF

j_call: TRBJ2-2
v_call: TRBV6-1
cdr3_aa: CASTLLRGTNTGELFF

j_call: TRBJ2-3
v_call: TRBV12-3/TRBV12-4
cdr3_aa: CASRLSGRGRTDTQYF

j_call: TRBJ2-1
v_call: TRBV20-1
cdr3_aa: CSASPPFSGLNNEQFF

j_call: TRBJ1-1
v_call: TRBV2
cdr3_aa: CASSVSAGGTEAFF

j_call: TRBJ1-2
v_call: TRBV20-1
cdr3_aa: CSARNVNGYTF

j_call: TRBJ2-5
v_call: TRBV2
cdr3_aa: CASSERSAIQETQYF

j_call: TRBJ2-7
v_call: TRBV3-1
cdr3_aa: CASSRISGGTSYEQYF

j_call: TRBJ1-6
v_call: TRBV12-5
cdr3_aa: CASGLGQANLHF

j_call: TRBJ2-1
v_call: TRBV12-3/TRBV12-4
cdr3_aa: CASSPASGQGNEQFF